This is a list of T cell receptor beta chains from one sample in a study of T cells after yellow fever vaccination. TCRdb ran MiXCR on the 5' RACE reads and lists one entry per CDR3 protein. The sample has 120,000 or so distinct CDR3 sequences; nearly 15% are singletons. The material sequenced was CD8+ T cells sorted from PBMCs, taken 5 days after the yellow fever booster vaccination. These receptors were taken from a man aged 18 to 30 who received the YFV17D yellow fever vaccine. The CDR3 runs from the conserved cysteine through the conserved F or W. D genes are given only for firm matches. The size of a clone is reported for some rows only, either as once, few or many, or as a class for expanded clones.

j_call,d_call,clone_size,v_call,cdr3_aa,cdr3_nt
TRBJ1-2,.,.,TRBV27,CASSLGQYYGYTF,TGTGCCAGCAGTCTAGGGCAGTACTATGGCTACACCTTC
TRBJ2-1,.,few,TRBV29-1,CSVEVMGGYNEQFF,TGCAGCGTTGAAGTCATGGGCGGTTACAATGAGCAGTTCTTC
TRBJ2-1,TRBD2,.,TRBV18,CASSPTGTSGGNEQFF,TGTGCCAGCTCACCAACCGGGACTAGCGGAGGGAATGAGCAGTTCTTC
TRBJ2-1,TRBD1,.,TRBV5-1,CASSEEPGTGFYNEQFF,TGCGCCAGCAGCGAGGAACCCGGGACAGGTTTCTACAATGAGCAGTTCTTC
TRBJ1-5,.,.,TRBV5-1,CASSLGLPPNQPQHF,TGCGCCAGCAGCTTGGGCTTGCCCCCCAATCAGCCCCAGCATTTT
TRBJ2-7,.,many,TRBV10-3,CAISESRTTPYEQYF,TGTGCCATCAGTGAGTCGAGAACAACCCCCTACGAGCAGTACTTC
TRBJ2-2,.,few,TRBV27,CASSYSVNTGELFF,TGTGCCAGCAGTTACTCCGTTAACACCGGGGAGCTGTTTTTT
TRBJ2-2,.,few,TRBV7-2,CASSLGAPSLNTGELFF,TGTGCCAGCAGCTTAGGCGCACCTAGTCTTAACACCGGGGAGCTGTTTTTT
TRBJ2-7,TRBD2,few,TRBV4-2,CASSQGERGSYEQYF,TGTGCCAGCAGCCAAGGCGAGCGGGGTTCCTACGAGCAGTACTTC
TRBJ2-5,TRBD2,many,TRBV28,CASSLLAGRQETQYF,TGTGCCAGCAGTTTACTAGCGGGGAGACAAGAGACCCAGTACTTC
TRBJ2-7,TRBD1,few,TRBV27,CASSFRDSYEQYF,TGTGCCAGCAGTTTCCGGGACAGCTACGAGCAGTACTTC
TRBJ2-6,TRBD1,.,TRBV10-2,CAIQGALGANVLTF,TGCGCCATTCAGGGGGCGCTGGGGGCCAACGTCCTGACTTTC
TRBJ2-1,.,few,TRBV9,CASSDFLNEQFF,TGTGCCAGCAGCGATTTTTTGAATGAGCAGTTCTTC
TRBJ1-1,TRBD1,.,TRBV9,CASSVAQTGVTEAFF,TGTGCCAGCAGCGTGGCTCAAACAGGGGTAACTGAAGCTTTCTTT
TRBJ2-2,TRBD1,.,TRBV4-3,CASSQGTGANTGELFF,TGCGCCAGCAGCCAAGGGACAGGGGCAAACACCGGGGAGCTGTTTTTT
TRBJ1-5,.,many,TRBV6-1,CASSEGGASLYSNQPQHF,TGTGCCAGCAGTGAAGGGGGCGCGTCCCTCTATAGCAATCAGCCCCAGCATTTT
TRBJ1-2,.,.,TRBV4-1,CASSQDNREVYGYTF,TGCGCCAGCAGCCAAGATAACAGGGAAGTCTATGGCTACACCTTC
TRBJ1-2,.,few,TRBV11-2,CASSPKTGVSGYTF,TGTGCCAGCAGCCCGAAAACGGGAGTCAGTGGCTACACCTTC
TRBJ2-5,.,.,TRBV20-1,CSARDPWGRRETQYF,TGCAGTGCTAGAGATCCCTGGGGCCGGCGGGAGACCCAGTACTTC
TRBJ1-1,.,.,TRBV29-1,CSARGLLNTEAFF,TGCAGCGCTCGAGGACTACTGAACACTGAAGCTTTCTTT
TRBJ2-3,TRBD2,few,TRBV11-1,CASSTERGSTDTQYF,TGTGCCAGCAGTACCGAGCGGGGGAGCACAGATACGCAGTATTTT
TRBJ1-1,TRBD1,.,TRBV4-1,CASSQDGNGDRGREAFF,TGCGCCAGCAGCCAAGATGGTAACGGAGACAGGGGGCGAGAAGCTTTCTTT
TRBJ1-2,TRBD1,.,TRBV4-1,CASHGTGGLARGYTF,TGCGCCAGCCACGGGACAGGGGGTTTGGCTCGAGGCTACACCTTC
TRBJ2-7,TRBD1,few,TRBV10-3,CAISDPTGTGNYEQYF,TGTGCCATCAGTGACCCTACCGGGACAGGGAACTACGAGCAGTACTTC
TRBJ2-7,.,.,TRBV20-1,CSGQDYYSYEQYF,TGCAGTGGACAGGATTACTACTCCTACGAGCAGTACTTC
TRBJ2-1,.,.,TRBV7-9,CASSPKGTYDPNEQFF,TGTGCCAGCAGCCCAAAAGGGACGTACGACCCCAATGAGCAGTTCTTC
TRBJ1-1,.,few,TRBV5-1,CASSTRRDKNTEAFF,TGCGCCAGCAGCACACGCCGGGACAAGAACACTGAAGCTTTCTTT
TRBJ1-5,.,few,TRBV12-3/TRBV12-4,CASSAGGNQPQHF,TGTGCCAGCAGTGCAGGGGGCAATCAGCCCCAGCATTTT
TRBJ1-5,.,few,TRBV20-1,CSARGRENQPQHF,TGCAGTGCTAGAGGGCGGGAGAATCAGCCCCAGCATTTT
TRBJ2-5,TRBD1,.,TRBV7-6,CASSLRGQGLYQETQYF,TGTGCCAGCAGCTTAAGGGGACAGGGATTGTACCAAGAGACCCAGTACTTC
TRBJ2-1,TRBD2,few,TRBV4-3,CASSQDVASGGENEQFF,TGCGCCAGCAGCCAAGATGTGGCTAGCGGGGGAGAGAATGAGCAGTTCTTC
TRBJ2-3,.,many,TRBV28,CASRSTRGDTQYF,TGTGCCAGCAGATCCACCAGGGGAGATACGCAGTATTTT
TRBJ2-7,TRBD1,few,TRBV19,CASSIVPRDRGEHEQYF,TGTGCCAGTAGTATAGTCCCCCGGGACAGGGGGGAACACGAGCAGTACTTC
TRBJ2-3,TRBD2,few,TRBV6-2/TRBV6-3,CASRSARPRTSGASSTDTQYF,TGTGCCAGCAGATCCGCCCGTCCCCGGACTAGCGGGGCCTCTAGCACAGATACGCAGTATTTT
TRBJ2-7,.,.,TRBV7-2,CASSLVPLGGEVAYEQYF,TGTGCCAGCAGCTTAGTCCCCTTAGGGGGGGAGGTCGCCTACGAGCAGTACTTC
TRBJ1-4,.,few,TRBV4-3,CASSQVLGRPEKLFF,TGCGCCAGCAGCCAAGTCTTGGGCCGCCCTGAAAAACTGTTTTTT
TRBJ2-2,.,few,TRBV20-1,CSASRRPGELFF,TGCAGTGCTTCCCGACGGCCCGGGGAGCTGTTTTTT
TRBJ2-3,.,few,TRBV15,CATSRDGDTQYF,TGTGCCACCAGCAGAGACGGGGATACGCAGTATTTT
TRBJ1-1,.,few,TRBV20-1,CSASHRESNTEAFF,TGCAGTGCTAGTCACAGGGAATCGAACACTGAAGCTTTCTTT
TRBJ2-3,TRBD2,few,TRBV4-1,CASSQGTSGVFTDTQYF,TGCGCCAGCAGCCAAGGGACTAGCGGGGTGTTCACAGATACGCAGTATTTT
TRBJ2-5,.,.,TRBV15,CATSTRLEILQETQYF,TGTGCCACCAGCACCAGACTAGAAATTTTACAAGAGACCCAGTACTTC
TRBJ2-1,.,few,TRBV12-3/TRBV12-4,CASRAGQRSSYNEQFF,TGTGCCAGCAGGGCGGGACAGCGGAGCTCCTACAATGAGCAGTTCTTC
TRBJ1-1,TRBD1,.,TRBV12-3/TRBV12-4,CASSYRGRGAAEAFF,TGTGCCAGCAGTTACAGGGGGCGCGGCGCAGCTGAAGCTTTCTTT
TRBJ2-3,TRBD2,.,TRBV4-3,CASSQKSPRRGGTDTQYF,TGCGCCAGCAGCCAAAAGAGCCCTCGGCGGGGGGGTACAGATACGCAGTATTTT
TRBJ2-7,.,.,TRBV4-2,CASSLPQAFWRYEQYF,TGTGCCAGCAGCCTACCGCAGGCCTTCTGGCGCTACGAGCAGTACTTC
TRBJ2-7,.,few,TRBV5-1,CASSLGDGAYEQYF,TGCGCCAGCAGCTTAGGGGACGGAGCCTACGAGCAGTACTTC
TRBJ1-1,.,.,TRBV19,CASRTSMNTEAFF,TGTGCCAGTAGAACATCCATGAACACTGAAGCTTTCTTT
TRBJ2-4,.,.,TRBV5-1,CASSYLWEPEAKNSQYF,TGCGCCAGCAGCTACCTTTGGGAGCCTGAGGCCAAAAACAGTCAGTACTTC
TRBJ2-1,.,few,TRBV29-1,CSVRRGLNEQFF,TGCAGCGTTCGCCGGGGCCTCAATGAGCAGTTCTTC
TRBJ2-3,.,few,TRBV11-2,CASSLGRGIVDTQYF,TGTGCCAGCAGCTTGGGGCGGGGTATCGTAGATACGCAGTATTTT
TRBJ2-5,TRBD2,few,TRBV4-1,CASSQEGLAGSAQYF,TGCGCCAGCAGCCAAGAAGGGCTAGCGGGGAGCGCCCAGTACTTC
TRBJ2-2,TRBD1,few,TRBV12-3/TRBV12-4,CASSSTGGITGELFF,TGTGCCAGCAGTTCGACAGGGGGGATCACCGGGGAGCTGTTTTTT
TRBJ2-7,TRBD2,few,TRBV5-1,CASSALGGYEQYF,TGCGCCAGCAGCGCCCTGGGGGGGTACGAGCAGTACTTC